The entry that follows covers one T cell receptor beta chain sequence. This record comes from a study of blood T cell repertoires in COVID-19. Turning to the study itself: COVID-19 samples from acute and convalescent phases originated in the United States, Italy and Spain. The analysed material was cDNA or gDNA that came from T cells, B-cell-depleted T cells, or PBMCs.

Per the original methods: Amplified reference gene primers provided the basis for estimating nucleated cell counts. Produced via immunoSEQ multiplex PCR; TCRdb's table is partial and in-frame only. From that table come the V and J calls and clone size; the DNA was used to work out D and trimming. The sample lists tens of thousands of clones, approximately 80% seen once, with about 15% in the top ten. The clonotype was recovered from a human donor in a cohort sampled during active COVID-19. Sequencing used peripheral blood.

CDR3 sequence: CASRQTERGSYEQYF. The CDR3 DNA is TGTGCCAGCAGACAGACAGAAAGAGGCTCCTACGAGCAGTACTTC. This chain connects TRBV6-5 to TRBJ2-7; TRBD1 is a possible D gene (5 bases). The V gene's germline CDR1 is MNHEY and CDR2 SVGAGI. V was pared by 6 bases and J by 0 bases, with 15 bases between. The CDR3 runs 15 residues.